The 10 T cell receptor beta chains below all came from one sample that was sequenced in a study of Graves' ophthalmopathy and Graves' hyperthyroidism. The study amplified TCR beta CDR3 regions using RNA transcripts. The authors performed first-round RT-PCR with HTBI primers and then a second-round multiplex PCR. TCRdb used MiXCR to reprocess the multiplex PCR reads, holding one entry per CDR3 protein. The sample records about 620,000 distinct CDR3 sequences, about a fifth being singletons. Sequenced: peripheral blood. Receptors originate from a woman aged 18-29 years with stable Graves' hyperthyroidism. Some clones in this sample may be carry-over from other donors' samples.

The rearrangement links TRBV5-1 to TRBJ2-5; the match to TRBD2 covers 10 bases. The J segment lost 7 bases and the V segment lost 2 bases, leaving 17 bases of the junction unmatched. The CDR3 sequence is 18 residues long. From germline, CDR1 is SGHRS and CDR2 YFSETQ. CDR3 DNA: TGCGCCAGCAGCTTAGCCAGCGGGGGGGCCCGGAAGATTGTGACCCAGTACTTC. This translates into CASSLASGGARKIVTQYF.

This clonotype was picked up many times. The chain combines TRBV18 with TRBJ2-2; the D gene is possibly TRBD1 (6 bases). With 5 bases removed from V and 0 bases from J, the gap between germline ends came to 10 bases. The CDR3 is 15 amino acids. Germline CDR1 KGHSH, CDR2 LQKENI. The CDR3 coding sequence is TGTGCCAGCTCAGGGACACTCGCGAACACCGGGGAGCTGTTTTTT. Amino acid sequence: CASSGTLANTGELFF.

The chain employs TRBV7-6 and TRBJ2-7, with TRBD2 matching 7 bases. CDR1 and CDR2 from the germline V gene are SGHVS and FNYEAQ. The CDR3 runs to 15 residues. Unmatched junction bases numbered 7, after V lost 1 base and J lost 4 bases. The CDR3 is CASSLGEGIGYEQYF. The CDR3 DNA reads TGTGCCAGCAGCTTAGGGGAGGGGATTGGGTACGAGCAGTACTTC.

Only a few counts were recorded for this clonotype. This chain links TRBV19 with TRBJ2-5; 10 bases are a match to TRBD2. Trimming removed 2 bases from V and 4 bases from J; junction bases left unmatched: 1. The CDR3 loop spans 14 amino acids. In germline, CDR1 is LNHDA, CDR2 SQIVND (reference sequence). The CDR3 DNA reads TGTGCCAGTAGTATACAGCGGGGGGGAGAGACCCAGTACTTC. Translation gives CASSIQRGGETQYF.

There are a few counts of this clonotype. The chain links TRBV3-1 to TRBJ2-7; no definite D call. The germline gives CDR1 LGHDT, CDR2 YNNKEL (reference sequence). V gave up 0 bases and J gave up 1 base, with 7 bases separating them. The CDR3 runs to 14 residues. The CDR3 spells CASSQDTLSYEQYF. The CDR3 region has the DNA TGTGCCAGCAGCCAAGATACCCTTTCCTACGAGCAGTACTTC.

The rearrangement joins TRBV29-1 to TRBJ1-2; possible D gene TRBD1, 6 bases. Trimming removed 2 bases from V and 1 base from J, with 8 bases in between. There are 13 residues in the CDR3. Germline CDR1 and CDR2: SQVTM and ANQGSEA. CDR3 DNA sequence: TGCAGCGTTGAACGCAGGGGTAACTATGGCTACACCTTC. It encodes CSVERRGNYGYTF.

This clonotype was recorded at least ten times. The chain joins TRBV5-5 to TRBJ2-7; TRBD2 agrees at 7 bases. This CDR3 comprises 13 residues. Unmatched junction bases numbered 4, after V lost 4 bases and J lost 3 bases. Germline loops: CDR1 SGHKS, CDR2 YYEKEE (reference sequence). Here the CDR3 DNA reads TGTGCCAGCAGCCGCGCGGGGGACTACGAGCAGTACTTC. Translated, it gives CASSRAGDYEQYF.

This clonotype was observed many times. The V call is TRBV2, the J call TRBJ1-1; possibly TRBD1 for D (6 bases). Trimming removed 5 bases at V and 1 base at J, with 11 bases between. CDR3 length equals 14 residues. CDR1 is SNHLY and CDR2 is FYNNEI in the germline V gene. The CDR3, as DNA: TGTGCCAGCAGTCCGGACAGTAGGAACACTGAAGCTTTCTTT. Translated: CASSPDSRNTEAFF.

This clonotype came up a few times. This chain uses TRBV4-2 with TRBJ1-6; D gene uncertain. The CDR3 runs 15 residues. Germline lookup yields CDR1 LGHNA and CDR2 YNFKEQ. With 3 bases removed from V and 7 bases from J, the gap between germline ends came to 13 bases. The CDR3 loop reads CASSHTKGPNSPLHF. The CDR3 coding sequence is TGTGCCAGCAGCCACACCAAAGGTCCCAATTCACCCCTCCACTTT.

This clonotype occurred many times. A single base separates this from a much larger clone, so it may be a read error. The chain links TRBV7-2 to TRBJ2-2; TRBD2 aligns across 8 bases. With V trimmed by 3 bases and J by 1 base, 1 base remained unmatched. This CDR3 has 15 residues. Germline V gene data show CDR1 as SGHTA and CDR2 as FQGNSA. The CDR3 protein is CASSLTSVNTGELFF. The CDR3 coding sequence is TGTGCCAGCAGCTTGACTAGCGTGAACACCGGGGAGCTGTTTTTT.